This paragraph reports one T cell receptor beta chain. The sample comes from a study of blood T cell repertoires in COVID-19. Study in general: Collection of acute and convalescent COVID-19 samples took place in the United States, Italy and Spain.

V was shortened by 10 bases and J by 2 bases, with 15 bases between the two germline ends. CDR1 is LNHDA, CDR2 SQIVND, per germline (reference sequence). CDR3 length equals 14 residues. TCRdb's copy holds only in-frame clones and misses some; the assay was immunoSEQ multiplex PCR. The table records over 200,000 clones, roughly nine tenths of them present only once. The chain carries TRBV19 and TRBJ1-5; D is undetermined. The TCR sequence derives from a woman under 30 who had recovered from COVID-19. Material for sequencing was peripheral blood. In nucleotides, the CDR3 is TGTGCCACTAAACGGGTAGCGGGCAATCAGCCCCAGCATTTT. It is translated as CATKRVAGNQPQHF.